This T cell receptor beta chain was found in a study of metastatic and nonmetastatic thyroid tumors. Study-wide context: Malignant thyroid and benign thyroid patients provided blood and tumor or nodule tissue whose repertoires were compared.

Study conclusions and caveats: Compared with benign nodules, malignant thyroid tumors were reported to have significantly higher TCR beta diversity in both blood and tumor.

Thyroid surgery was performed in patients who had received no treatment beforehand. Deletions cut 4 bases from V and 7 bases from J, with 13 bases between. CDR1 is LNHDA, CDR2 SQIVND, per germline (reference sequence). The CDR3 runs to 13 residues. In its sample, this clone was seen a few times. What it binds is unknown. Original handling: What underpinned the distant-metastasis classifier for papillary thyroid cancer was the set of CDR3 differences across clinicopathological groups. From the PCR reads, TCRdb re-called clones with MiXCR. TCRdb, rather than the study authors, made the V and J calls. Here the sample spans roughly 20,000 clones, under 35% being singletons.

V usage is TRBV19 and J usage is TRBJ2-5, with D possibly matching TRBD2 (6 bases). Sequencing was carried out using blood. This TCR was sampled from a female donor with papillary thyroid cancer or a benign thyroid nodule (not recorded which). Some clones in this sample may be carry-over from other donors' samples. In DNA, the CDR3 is TGTGCCAGTAGTACCGGGACTTCGGGGACCCAGTACTTC. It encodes CASSTGTSGTQYF.